This TCR beta chain is from a study of blood T cell repertoires in COVID-19. Study information: PBMCs, B-cell-depleted T cells, or T cells provided the cDNA or gDNA that made up the material.

Participants spanned ages roughly 18 to 90 years and resided in around 25 US areas. Participants reported their clinical history, and cohort assignment relied on those reports. Original processing notes: Reference gene primers were amplified, and this amplification served to estimate nucleated cell counts. Here immunoSEQ multiplex PCR was the method, and the copy in TCRdb shows in-frame clones only, minus some. The D gene and trimming were derived from the DNA, and the V and J assignments and clone size from that table. The sample has 200,000 to 250,000 clones, approximately 83% seen once. The germline V gene has CDR1 SNHLY and CDR2 FYNNEI. CDR3 length: 12 amino acids. Trimming stripped 5 bases from V and 5 bases from J, with 9 bases between.

This sequence originates from a woman aged 55-75 years who had recovered from COVID-19. Sample: PBMCs or T cells enriched from blood (not recorded which). The genes are TRBV2 and TRBJ1-2, with TRBD1 as a possible D gene (5 bases). The CDR3 sequence is CASSLDKYGYTF. The CDR3 DNA reads TGTGCCAGCAGTCTGGACAAGTATGGCTACACCTTC.